This T cell receptor beta chain was sequenced for a study of blood T cells in healthy people across ages. Peripheral blood from each donor was collected in a volume of approximately 10 milliliters. This clonotype was counted between two and nine times. The authors ran a second PCR of 7 to 11 cycles using a sample-barcoded 5' primer and a J-beta primer mix. TCRdb reprocessed the 5' RACE reads via MiXCR and lists one record per CDR3 protein. The sample lists hundreds of thousands of distinct CDR3 sequences; 40% to 60% were seen once. V lost 2 bases and J lost 2, with 13 bases in between. Per the germline V gene, CDR1 is SQVTM and CDR2 is ANQGSEA. This CDR3 comprises 14 residues.

The sequence came from a man younger than 45 in good health. The J gene is TRBJ2-7, the V gene TRBV29-1, with a weak D call TRBD1 (5 bases). The sample taken for sequencing was blood. DNA for the CDR3: TGCAGCGTTGAATCGGGTACAGGAGCCTACGAGCAGTACTTC. It codes for CSVESGTGAYEQYF.